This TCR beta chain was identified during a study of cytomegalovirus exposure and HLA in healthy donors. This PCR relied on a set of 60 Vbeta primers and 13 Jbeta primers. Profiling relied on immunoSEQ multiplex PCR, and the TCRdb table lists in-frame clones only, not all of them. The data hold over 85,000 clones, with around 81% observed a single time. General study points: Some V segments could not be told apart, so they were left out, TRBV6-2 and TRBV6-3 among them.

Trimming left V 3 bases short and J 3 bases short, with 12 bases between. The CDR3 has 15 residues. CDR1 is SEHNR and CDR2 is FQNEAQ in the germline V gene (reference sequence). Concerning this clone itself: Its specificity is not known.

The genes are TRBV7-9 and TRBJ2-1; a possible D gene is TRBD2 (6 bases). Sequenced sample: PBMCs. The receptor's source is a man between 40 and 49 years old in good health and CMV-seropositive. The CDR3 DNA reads TGTGCCAGCAGCTTCCGGGACTCCAACTACAATGAGCAGTTCTTC. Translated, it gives CASSFRDSNYNEQFF. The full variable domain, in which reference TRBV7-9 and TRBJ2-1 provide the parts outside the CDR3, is DTGVSQNPRHKITKRGQNVTFRCDPISEHNRLYWYRQTLGQGPEFLTYFQNEAQLEKSRLLSDRFSAERPKGSFSTLEIQRTEQGDSAMYLCASSFRDSNYNEQFFGPGTRLTVL.